The rows below give T cell receptor beta chains drawn from one sample of a study of beta chain features in type 1 diabetes. Sequencing was performed with immunoSEQ multiplex PCR; in TCRdb, only in-frame clones are kept and a portion is missing. This sample has roughly 350,000 clones, with over 8.5% found just once. Sample: central memory CD4+ T cells from blood. Source of these receptors: a man aged 25-45 years with type 1 diabetes. The CDR3 runs from the conserved cysteine through the conserved F or W. Fields, in order: V gene, clone size, J gene, CDR3 protein. The listing skips clone size in some rows; elsewhere it reads once, few, many or a size class.

v_call: TRBV6-1; clone_size: few; j_call: TRBJ2-3; cdr3_aa: CASRLWGAQTDTQYF
v_call: TRBV2; clone_size: few; j_call: TRBJ2-3; cdr3_aa: CATRMRRTDTQYF
v_call: TRBV11-2; clone_size: few; j_call: TRBJ2-5; cdr3_aa: CASSTLSYWGGLGETQYF
v_call: TRBV4-1; clone_size: many; j_call: TRBJ2-7; cdr3_aa: CASSQDRGIRQYF
v_call: TRBV2; clone_size: few; j_call: TRBJ2-5; cdr3_aa: CASSVRQAQETQYF
v_call: TRBV30; clone_size: few; j_call: TRBJ2-1; cdr3_aa: CARSWAPGVNEQFF
v_call: TRBV6-5; clone_size: .; j_call: TRBJ1-5; cdr3_aa: CASSRGTGSNQPQHF
v_call: TRBV7-2; clone_size: many; j_call: TRBJ2-2; cdr3_aa: CASSPGQASGELFF
v_call: TRBV6-5; clone_size: .; j_call: TRBJ2-3; cdr3_aa: CASSLDGTTDTQYF
v_call: TRBV4-1; clone_size: .; j_call: TRBJ2-7; cdr3_aa: CASSQDLEFEQYF
v_call: TRBV6-6; clone_size: few; j_call: TRBJ1-5; cdr3_aa: CASSAGQIGGQPQHF
v_call: TRBV18; clone_size: .; j_call: TRBJ2-7; cdr3_aa: CASSLSGQDSYEQYF
v_call: TRBV7-3; clone_size: few; j_call: TRBJ2-7; cdr3_aa: CASSPTGAEGRNEQYF
v_call: TRBV10-3; clone_size: few; j_call: TRBJ2-5; cdr3_aa: CASSEYNPATQYF
v_call: TRBV2; clone_size: .; j_call: TRBJ1-5; cdr3_aa: CASSEQGEDNQPQHF
v_call: TRBV7-2; clone_size: once; j_call: TRBJ2-7; cdr3_aa: CASTLSHTYKSTGRYEQYF
v_call: TRBV29-1; clone_size: .; j_call: TRBJ2-1; cdr3_aa: CSVGSSSGIDNEQFF
v_call: TRBV7-2; clone_size: .; j_call: TRBJ2-3; cdr3_aa: CASSPWRGTDTQYF
v_call: TRBV4-1; clone_size: .; j_call: TRBJ2-5; cdr3_aa: CASSQDDRRPGETQYF
v_call: TRBV2; clone_size: few; j_call: TRBJ1-2; cdr3_aa: CASSEGDRGSNGYTF
v_call: TRBV6-4; clone_size: .; j_call: TRBJ2-3; cdr3_aa: CASSEGLAGAADTQYF
v_call: TRBV5-4; clone_size: few; j_call: TRBJ1-3; cdr3_aa: CASSLDPGNTIYF
v_call: TRBV7-9; clone_size: many; j_call: TRBJ1-1; cdr3_aa: CASNSGGGTEAFF
v_call: TRBV4-1; clone_size: few; j_call: TRBJ1-2; cdr3_aa: CASSQDMVGQVGGYTF
v_call: TRBV4-1; clone_size: .; j_call: TRBJ2-2; cdr3_aa: CASSLRDSDTGELFF
v_call: TRBV5-4; clone_size: few; j_call: TRBJ2-2; cdr3_aa: CASSAGQNTGELFF
v_call: TRBV7-9; clone_size: few; j_call: TRBJ1-2; cdr3_aa: CASSPYGGGGYGYTF
v_call: TRBV28; clone_size: few; j_call: TRBJ2-7; cdr3_aa: CASSPGTESYEQYF
v_call: TRBV11-2; clone_size: .; j_call: TRBJ2-7; cdr3_aa: CASSSQAGGPYEQYF
v_call: TRBV28; clone_size: .; j_call: TRBJ1-4; cdr3_aa: CASSLQWADEKLFF
v_call: TRBV9; clone_size: many; j_call: TRBJ2-5; cdr3_aa: CASSPRGRGTQYF
v_call: TRBV7-3; clone_size: .; j_call: TRBJ1-1; cdr3_aa: CASSLRSKGTEAFF
v_call: TRBV18; clone_size: few; j_call: TRBJ1-1; cdr3_aa: CASSLLTGPLNTEAFF